These T cell receptor beta chains were read from a single sample in a study of graft-versus-host responses after intestinal transplantation. TCRdb's copy holds only in-frame clones and misses some; the assay was immunoSEQ multiplex PCR. The table lists around 19,000 clones, about 40% of them singletons, with approximately 2% in the top ten. The sequencing used alloreactive CD4+ T cells from a mixed lymphocyte reaction culture, collected before transplantation. All receptors derive from a human patient who was an organ donor for intestinal transplantation. Both conserved end residues are part of each CDR3. Some rows mark clone size as missing; the rest say once, few, many or name a class of expanded clone.

>once|TRBJ1-4|TRBV2
CASSENRSGKLFF
>few|TRBJ2-4|TRBV5-6
CASSLIRDSAKNIQYF
>-|TRBJ1-4|TRBV5-1
CASKREPYGSATNEKLFF
>-|TRBJ2-3|TRBV6-4
CASSDSDTQYF
>-|TRBJ2-1|TRBV30
CAWSEVGSGRYNEQFF
>-|TRBJ2-1|TRBV6-1
CASSGRVYNEQFF
>-|TRBJ1-2|TRBV7-2
CASSLGIRWGLGYGYTF
>-|TRBJ1-1|TRBV5-6
CASSFGRLNTEAFF
>-|TRBJ2-2|TRBV5-4
CASSLSVTGELFF
>-|TRBJ2-3|TRBV6-1
CASSEIVSGRPNRRYF
>few|TRBJ2-3|TRBV4-2
CASSQVWGSTDTQYF
>few|TRBJ2-3|TRBV10-3
CAIGLAGTDTQYF
>few|TRBJ2-5|TRBV5-5
CASSSVGSTETQYF